This T cell receptor beta chain is from a study of T cell responses to AZD1222 COVID-19 vaccine. The overall study: Second doses were pooled across both intervals (about 4 or about 12 weeks). Study-level findings and limits: Spike-specific TCR breadth and depth both grew after two AZD1222 doses. Donors were mostly white British, more females; clonal diversity possibly underestimated.

The CDR3 contains 14 residues. Germline V gene lookup returns CDR1 SGHAT and CDR2 FQNNGV. V dropped 1 base and J dropped 4 bases, with 10 bases sitting between them. Repertoires were generated with immunoSEQ multiplex PCR, while TCRdb's copy carries only in-frame clones and drops some. The sample contains 130,000 or so clones, 70% to 90% of which appear only once. Regarding this clone: Antigen specificity is unknown.

This TCR was sampled from an adult in good health. This specimen was peripheral blood, taken on day 0 of AZD1222 vaccination. The chain carries TRBV11-2 and TRBJ1-1, with D uncertain. CDR3 residues: CASSLGASRTEAFF. Written as DNA, the CDR3 is TGTGCCAGCAGCTTAGGGGCAAGCCGCACTGAAGCTTTCTTT.